The TCR beta chain described here comes from a study of blood T cell repertoires in COVID-19. Study as a whole: PBMCs, B-cell-depleted T cells, or T cells were the source of the cDNA or gDNA that made up the material.

Sequenced by immunoSEQ multiplex PCR; TCRdb stores in-frame clones only, minus some. Of 100,000 to 120,000 clones detected, 70% to 90% appear once; the ten largest clones hold 3% to 3.5%. The V and J ends lost 3 bases and 6 bases respectively, with 9 bases between them. The CDR3 has 11 amino acids. The V gene's germline CDR1 is DFQATT and CDR2 SNEGSKA (reference sequence). The chain employs TRBV20-1 and TRBJ2-7, with a tentative D call TRBD2 (6 bases). The sample consisted of peripheral blood. This TCR was recovered from a woman between 45 and 65 years old with acute or convalescent COVID-19. Here the CDR3 DNA reads TGCAGTGCTAGGTCGGGGGTCGAGCAGTACTTC. Translation gives CSARSGVEQYF.